This T cell receptor beta chain came from a study of T cell responses to AZD1222 COVID-19 vaccine. About the study: Pooled samples include second doses given at about 4 or 12 weeks. Study-wide results and caveats: Donors, mostly white British, included more females; clonal diversity was possibly underestimated. Nearly half of spike-specific TCRs reportedly go after variant regions that carry no mutations. Vaccination with two AZD1222 doses was followed by a rise in Spike-specific TCR breadth and depth.

This clone was counted a few times. No antigen is known for it. Repertoires were generated with immunoSEQ multiplex PCR, while TCRdb's copy carries only in-frame clones and drops some. The sample lists about 140,000 clones, approximately 83% seen once, with about 8% in the top ten. The sequenced sample was peripheral blood, obtained on day 0 of AZD1222 vaccination. The source of this sequence is an adult in good health.

CDR3 coding DNA: TGTGCCAGCAGCAGAACAGTGAACACTGAAGCTTTCTTT. It yields the protein CASSRTVNTEAFF. The chain links TRBV7-8 to TRBJ1-1, with D hard to call. V was clipped by 5 bases and J by 0 bases, with 7 bases between them. CDR1 is SGHVS, CDR2 FQNEAQ, per germline. The CDR3 has 13 residues.